Each of the 26 T cell receptor beta chains below was sequenced from the same sample in a study of T cells in Graves' hyperthyroidism and ophthalmopathy. TCR beta CDR3 regions were amplified from RNA. TCR CDR3 underwent first-round RT-PCR with the HTBI primer set. TCRdb fed the multiplex PCR reads into MiXCR, producing one record per CDR3 protein. The sample shows roughly 520,000 distinct CDR3 sequences, roughly 24% of them seen only once. Specimen: blood. The receptors derive from a woman in her twenties or thirties with Graves' ophthalmopathy.

The chain uses TRBV12-3 or TRBV12-4 and TRBJ1-2; 11 positions agree with TRBD1. This CDR3 is 17 amino acids long. The J segment lost 2 bases and the V segment lost 7 bases, leaving 12 bases of the junction unmatched. The CDR3 here is CASNHLFGTGGNYGYTF. In nucleotides, the CDR3 is TGTGCCAGCAACCATTTGTTCGGGACAGGGGGGAACTATGGCTACACCTTC.

As to this clonotype: Just one base apart from a much larger clone, this may be a read error. The chain recombines TRBV10-3 with TRBJ2-7; the D gene is possibly TRBD2 (6 bases). The germline V gene encodes CDR1 ENHRY and CDR2 SYGVKD. This CDR3 comprises 15 residues. V shed 7 bases and J shed 3 bases, with 19 bases lying between them. The CDR3 DNA follows: TGTGCCATCAAGGCTCGGACCCCGGGGGTCTACGAGCAGTACTTC. This sequence encodes CAIKARTPGVYEQYF.

This clonotype has at least ten counts. V gene TRBV2 combines with J gene TRBJ2-2; D gene ambiguous. The CDR3 length is 15 residues. V was trimmed by 4 bases and J by 6 bases, leaving 15 bases between them. From germline, CDR1 is SNHLY and CDR2 FYNNEI. The CDR3 DNA is TGTGCCAGCAGTGTCACGGACCTTCGAGCCGGGGAGCTGTTTTTT. It encodes CASSVTDLRAGELFF.

V and J are TRBV9 and TRBJ2-2, with TRBD2 as a possible D gene (6 bases). The germline CDR1 and CDR2 sequences are SGDLS and YYNGEE. This CDR3 is 15 amino acids long. Trimming removed 4 bases from V and 5 bases from J, with 15 bases in between. The CDR3 here is CASSSWGERTGELFF. The CDR3 bases are TGTGCCAGCAGCTCGTGGGGGGAACGGACCGGGGAGCTGTTTTTT.

A few counts support this clonotype. The chain has TRBV6-1 and TRBJ1-5; D is unclear. In germline, CDR1 is MNHNS, CDR2 SASEGT. V lost 3 bases, J lost 6 bases, and 9 bases lay in between. This CDR3 has 13 amino acids. The CDR3 reads CASSDPLGQPQHF. The CDR3 DNA is TGTGCCAGCAGTGACCCGCTGGGTCAGCCCCAGCATTTT.

This clonotype was observed at least ten times. CDR3 loop: CATSRGQGASYEQYF. The CDR3 coding sequence is TGTGCCACCAGCAGGGGACAGGGGGCCTCCTACGAGCAGTACTTC. V and J are TRBV15 and TRBJ2-7, with 12 bases aligning to TRBD1. Trimming cost V 3 bases and J 0 bases; bases outside gene matches: 0. The V gene's germline CDR1 is LNHNV and CDR2 YYDKDF (reference sequence). The CDR3 spans 15 residues.

V usage is TRBV2 and J usage is TRBJ2-2; D may correspond to TRBD1 or TRBD2 (6 bases each). The germline V and J ends were trimmed by 0 bases and 1 base, with 9 bases remaining between them. The CDR3 consists of 16 residues. Germline CDR1 and CDR2: SNHLY and FYNNEI. CDR3 in DNA: TGTGCCAGCAGTGAAGCAGGGGGACTGAACACCGGGGAGCTGTTTTTT. Protein: CASSEAGGLNTGELFF.

This chain connects TRBV12-3 or TRBV12-4 to TRBJ2-5, with 12 bases fitting TRBD2. This CDR3 contains 15 residues. The V gene end was trimmed by 8 bases and the J gene end by 4 bases; junction bases not matched to a gene: 8. CDR3 sequence (DNA): TGTGCCAGCCGTCGGGCTAGCGGGGGGGGAGAGACCCAGTACTTC. It is translated as CASRRASGGGETQYF.

This clonotype was detected many times. The chain employs TRBV30 and TRBJ1-1; 7 bases line up with TRBD1. CDR1 is GTSNPN, CDR2 SVGIG, per germline (reference sequence). This CDR3 comprises 16 residues. Trimming at V came to 2 bases and at J to 1 base, leaving 10 bases not matched to a gene. The chain's CDR3 is CAWSYPTGWRNTEAFF. Here the CDR3 DNA reads TGTGCCTGGAGTTACCCGACAGGGTGGCGGAACACTGAAGCTTTCTTT.

This clonotype has just one count. This chain links TRBV2 with TRBJ1-1; no clear D. The CDR3 is 13 amino acids. CDR1 and CDR2 from the germline V gene are SNHLY and FYNNEI. Trimming cost V 4 bases and J 5 bases, with 11 bases left between them. The CDR3 nucleotides are TGTGCCAGCAGTGTTTTGGGGAGGACTGAAGCTTTCTTT. Residues: CASSVLGRTEAFF.

This clonotype was detected many times. This chain joins TRBV4-1 and TRBJ1-1, with unresolved D. CDR3 size: 13 residues. Trimming cost V 0 bases and J 3 bases, with 5 bases left between them. The germline CDR1 and CDR2 sequences are MGHRA and YSYEKL. The CDR3 region has the DNA TGCGCCAGCAGCCAAGACGAGGACACTGAAGCTTTCTTT. This translates into CASSQDEDTEAFF.

The genes are TRBV2 and TRBJ1-2; D may be TRBD1 (6 bases). This CDR3 spans 12 amino acids. The V gene lost 8 bases and the J gene lost 8 bases, with 15 bases spanning the gap. Germline CDR1 and CDR2: SNHLY and FYNNEI. This CDR3 is CASLTGLGGYTF. The CDR3 nucleotides are TGTGCCAGCCTAACAGGGCTCGGAGGCTACACCTTC. Together with reference TRBV2 and TRBJ1-2, the CDR3 gives the full variable domain: EPEVTQTPSHQVTQMGQEVILRCVPISNHLYFYWYRQILGQKVEFLVSFYNNEISEKSEIFDDQFSVERPDGSNFTLKIRSTKLEDSAMYFCASLTGLGGYTFGSGTRLTVV.

The chain joins TRBV28 to TRBJ2-5; TRBD2 matches 8 bases. The junction had 5 bases not matched to a gene; V was cut back by 6 bases and J by 5 bases. Germline V gene lookup returns CDR1 MDHEN and CDR2 SYDVKM. The CDR3 loop spans 13 amino acids. The CDR3 loop reads CASSAAGVETQYF. The CDR3 nucleotides read TGTGCCAGCAGCGCAGCGGGAGTTGAGACCCAGTACTTC.

The table lists this clonotype with many counts. The chain is built from TRBV12-3 or TRBV12-4 and TRBJ1-1; no clear D. The CDR3 is 11 residues long. Deletions cut 5 bases from V and 8 bases from J, with 9 bases between. CDR3: CASSLDGEAFF. DNA of the CDR3: TGTGCCAGCAGTCTCGACGGAGAAGCTTTCTTT.

V is TRBV15 and J is TRBJ1-2; D is unclear. Germline assignment: CDR1 LNHNV and CDR2 YYDKDF (reference sequence). The CDR3 is 13 amino acids. V shed 9 bases and J shed 12 bases, with 23 bases lying between them. Here the CDR3 reads CATEAAANYGHTF. As DNA, the CDR3 is TGTGCCACGGAGGCCGCGGCGAACTATGGTCACACCTTC.

This clonotype was seen ten or more times. This chain uses TRBV2 with TRBJ1-2, with D possibly matching TRBD1 (6 bases). The length of the CDR3 is 12 residues. The V gene's germline CDR1 is SNHLY and CDR2 FYNNEI. This CDR3 is CAQEGVYYGYTF. The DNA of the CDR3 is TGTGCGCAGGAGGGGGTTTACTATGGCTACACCTTC.

The chain recombines TRBV6-2 or TRBV6-3 with TRBJ2-6; D not resolved. Germline values: CDR1 MNHEY, CDR2 SVGEGT. Deletions cut 2 bases from V and 4 bases from J, with 6 bases between. The CDR3 contains 14 residues. CDR3 sequence: CASSYGGGANVLTF. Here the CDR3 DNA reads TGTGCCAGCAGTTACGGTGGAGGGGCCAACGTCCTGACTTTC.

This clonotype showed up just a few times. The CDR3 is CSAPEQGHEQYF. Written as DNA, the CDR3 is TGCAGTGCGCCCGAACAGGGTCACGAGCAGTACTTC. The rearrangement uses TRBV20-1 and TRBJ2-7; D possibly corresponds to TRBD1 (6 bases). Germline lookup yields CDR1 DFQATT and CDR2 SNEGSKA (reference sequence). This CDR3 spans 12 amino acids. Trimming cost V 6 bases and J 5 bases, with 14 bases left between them.

The chain joins TRBV6-1 to TRBJ2-5; D call uncertain. The CDR3 length is 12 residues. Looked up from germline, CDR1 is MNHNS and CDR2 is SASEGT. Trimming shortened V by 8 bases and J by 1 base, and 8 bases separated the two germline ends. CDR3 sequence (DNA): TGTGCCAGCTGGCGGTTCCAAGAGACCCAGTACTTC. This translates into CASWRFQETQYF.

The CDR3 reads CASTSGPPYEQYF. CDR3 coding DNA: TGTGCCAGTACATCGGGACCCCCCTACGAGCAGTACTTC. The gene calls are TRBV19 and TRBJ2-7; perhaps D is TRBD1 or TRBD2 (5 bases each). The length of the CDR3 is 13 residues. In germline, CDR1 is LNHDA, CDR2 SQIVND (reference sequence). V lost 7 bases and J lost 2, with 12 bases in between.

The CDR3 DNA reads TGTGCCAGCAGCGACGACAGGGCTGTCCGGCAAGAGACCCAGTACTTC. This encodes CASSDDRAVRQETQYF. This chain joins TRBV7-9 and TRBJ2-5; 7 positions agree with TRBD1. CDR1 is SEHNR, CDR2 FQNEAQ, per germline (reference sequence). The CDR3 has 16 amino acids. V dropped 5 bases and J dropped 2; count of bases not matched to a gene: 11.

The sample holds many counts of this clonotype. The chain employs TRBV6-1 and TRBJ1-1, with a possible D match to TRBD1 (5 bases). Trimming removed 5 bases from V and 1 base from J, with 8 bases in between. Germline assignment: CDR1 MNHNS and CDR2 SASEGT. This CDR3 contains 13 residues. In DNA form, the CDR3 reads TGTGCCAGCAGTCCCAGGGAGAACACTGAAGCTTTCTTT. Amino acids: CASSPRENTEAFF.

The chain has TRBV27 and TRBJ2-7; no firm D call. The CDR3 runs to 13 residues. The germline V gene encodes CDR1 MNHEY and CDR2 SMNVEV (reference sequence). V lost 5 bases and J 4 bases, leaving 12 bases between the germline ends. The CDR3 DNA reads as TGTGCCAGCAGTCTCCGCTATGAGTACGAGCAGTACTTC. It encodes CASSLRYEYEQYF.

This clonotype was counted at least ten times. This chain uses TRBV15 with TRBJ1-2, with a possible D match to TRBD1 (5 bases). Germline V CDR1 and CDR2: LNHNV, YYDKDF (reference sequence). CDR3 size: 15 residues. Trimming removed 1 base from V and 4 bases from J, with 13 bases in between. The CDR3: CATSRVPGPTYGYTF. As DNA, the CDR3 is TGTGCCACCAGCAGAGTTCCGGGACCGACCTATGGCTACACCTTC.

The chain recombines TRBV5-1 with TRBJ2-5; D not certain. The V gene's germline CDR1 is SGHRS and CDR2 YFSETQ. V lost 0 bases and J 3 bases, leaving 9 bases between the germline ends. This CDR3 has 14 residues. CDR3 sequence reads: CASSLEGSEETQYF. As DNA, the CDR3 is TGCGCCAGCAGCTTGGAAGGGTCGGAAGAGACCCAGTACTTC.

This clonotype was detected ten times or more. The chain uses TRBV24-1 and TRBJ2-7, with D perhaps matching TRBD1 or TRBD2 (6 bases each). V shed 9 bases and J shed 1 base, with 21 bases lying between them. The CDR3 contains 16 residues. Germline V gene sequence: CDR1 KGHDR, CDR2 SFDVKD. This CDR3 is CATRWGLTGTSYEQYF. CDR3 nucleotide sequence: TGTGCCACCCGGTGGGGGTTAACAGGGACTTCCTACGAGCAGTACTTC.